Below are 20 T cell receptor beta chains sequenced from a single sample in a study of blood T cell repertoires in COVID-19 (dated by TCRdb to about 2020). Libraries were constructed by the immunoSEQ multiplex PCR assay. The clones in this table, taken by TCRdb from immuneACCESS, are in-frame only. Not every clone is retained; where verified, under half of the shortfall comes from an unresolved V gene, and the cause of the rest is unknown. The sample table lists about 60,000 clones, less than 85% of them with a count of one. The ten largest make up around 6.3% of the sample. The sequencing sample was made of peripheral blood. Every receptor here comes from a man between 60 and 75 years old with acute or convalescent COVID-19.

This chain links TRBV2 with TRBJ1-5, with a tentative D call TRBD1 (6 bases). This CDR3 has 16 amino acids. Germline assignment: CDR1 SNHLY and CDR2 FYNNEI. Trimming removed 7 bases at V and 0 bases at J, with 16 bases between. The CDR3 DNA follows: TGTGCCAGCACCCCCGGACAGTCTAATAGCAATCAGCCCCAGCATTTT. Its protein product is CASTPGQSNSNQPQHF.

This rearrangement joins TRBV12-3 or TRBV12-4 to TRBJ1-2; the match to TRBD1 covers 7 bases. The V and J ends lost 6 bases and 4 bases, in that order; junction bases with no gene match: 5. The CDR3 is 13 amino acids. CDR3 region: CASSQRQGYGYTF. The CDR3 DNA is TGTGCCAGCAGCCAAAGACAGGGCTATGGCTACACCTTC.

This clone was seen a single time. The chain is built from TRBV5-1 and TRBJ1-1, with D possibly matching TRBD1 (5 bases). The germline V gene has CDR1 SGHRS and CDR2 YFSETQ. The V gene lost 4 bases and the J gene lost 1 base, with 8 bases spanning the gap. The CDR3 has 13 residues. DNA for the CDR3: TGCGCCAGCAGCAACACAGGGAACACTGAAGCTTTCTTT. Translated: CASSNTGNTEAFF.

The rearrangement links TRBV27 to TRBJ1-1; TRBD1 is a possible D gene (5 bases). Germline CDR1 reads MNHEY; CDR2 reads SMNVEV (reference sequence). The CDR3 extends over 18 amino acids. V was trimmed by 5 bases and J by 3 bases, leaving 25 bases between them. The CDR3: CASSLNPGLRGADTEAFF. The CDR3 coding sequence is TGTGCCAGCAGTCTAAACCCGGGACTAAGAGGGGCGGACACTGAAGCTTTCTTT.

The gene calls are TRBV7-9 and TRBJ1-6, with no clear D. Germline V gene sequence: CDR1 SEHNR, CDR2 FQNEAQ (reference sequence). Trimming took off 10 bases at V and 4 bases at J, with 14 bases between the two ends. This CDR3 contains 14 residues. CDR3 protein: CATAGDTYNSPLHF. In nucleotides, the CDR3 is TGTGCCACCGCCGGCGACACTTATAATTCACCCCTCCACTTT.

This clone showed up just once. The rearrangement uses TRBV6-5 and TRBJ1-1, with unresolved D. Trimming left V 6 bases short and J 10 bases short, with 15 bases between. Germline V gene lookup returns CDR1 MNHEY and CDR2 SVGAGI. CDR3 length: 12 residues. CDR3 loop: CASSQAGRGAFF. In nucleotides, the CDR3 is TGTGCCAGCAGCCAGGCGGGCCGCGGAGCTTTCTTT.

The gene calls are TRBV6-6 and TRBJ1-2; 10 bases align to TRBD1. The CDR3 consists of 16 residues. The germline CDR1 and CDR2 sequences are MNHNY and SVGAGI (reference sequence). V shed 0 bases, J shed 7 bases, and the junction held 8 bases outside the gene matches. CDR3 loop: CASSYSLLTGGSGYTF. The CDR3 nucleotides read TGTGCCAGCAGTTACTCCCTCCTGACAGGGGGCTCTGGCTACACCTTC.

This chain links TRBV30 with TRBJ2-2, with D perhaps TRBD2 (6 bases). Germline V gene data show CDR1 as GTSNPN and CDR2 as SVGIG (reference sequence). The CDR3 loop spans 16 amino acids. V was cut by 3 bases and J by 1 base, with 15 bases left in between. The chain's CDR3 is CAWRRRVARNTGELFF. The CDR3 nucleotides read TGTGCCTGGAGGAGGAGGGTTGCGAGGAACACCGGGGAGCTGTTTTTT.

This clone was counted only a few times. CDR3 sequence reads: CATSSGAREGTDTQYF. The CDR3 DNA follows: TGTGCCACCAGCAGTGGGGCCAGGGAAGGCACAGATACGCAGTATTTT. The chain has TRBV24-1 and TRBJ2-3; TRBD1 is a possible D gene (5 bases). Germline CDR1 is KGHDR and CDR2 is SFDVKD. V dropped 7 bases and J dropped 1 base, with 17 bases sitting between them. This CDR3 has 16 residues.

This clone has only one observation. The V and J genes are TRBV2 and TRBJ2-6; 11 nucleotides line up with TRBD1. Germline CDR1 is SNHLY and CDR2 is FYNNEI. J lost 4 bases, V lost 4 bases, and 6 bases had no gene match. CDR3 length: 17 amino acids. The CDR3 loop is CASSAGTGGRGANVLTF. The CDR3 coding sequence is TGTGCCAGCAGTGCGGGGACAGGGGGGCGAGGGGCCAACGTCCTGACTTTC.

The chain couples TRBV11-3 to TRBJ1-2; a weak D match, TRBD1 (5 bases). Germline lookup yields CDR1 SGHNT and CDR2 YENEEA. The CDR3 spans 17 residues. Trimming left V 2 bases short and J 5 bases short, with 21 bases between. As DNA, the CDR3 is TGTGCCAGCAGCTTACAGGGACTATCAAGTTCTCTTTATGGCTACACCTTC. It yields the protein CASSLQGLSSSLYGYTF.

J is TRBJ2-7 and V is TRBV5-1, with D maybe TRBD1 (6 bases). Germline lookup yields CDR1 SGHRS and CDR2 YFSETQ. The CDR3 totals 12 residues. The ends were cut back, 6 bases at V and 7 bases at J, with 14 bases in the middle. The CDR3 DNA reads TGCGCCAGCAATGGACAGTCCAGAGAGCAGTACTTC. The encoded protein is CASNGQSREQYF.

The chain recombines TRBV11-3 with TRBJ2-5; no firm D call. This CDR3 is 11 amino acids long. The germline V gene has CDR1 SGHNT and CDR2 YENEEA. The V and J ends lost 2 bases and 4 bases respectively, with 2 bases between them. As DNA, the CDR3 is TGTGCCAGCAGCTTACGAGAGACCCAGTACTTC. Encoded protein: CASSLRETQYF. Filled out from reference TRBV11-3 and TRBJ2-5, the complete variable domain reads EAGVVQSPRYKIIEKKQPVAFWCNPISGHNTLYWYLQNLGQGPELLIRYENEEAVDDSQLPKDRFSAERLKGVDSTLKIQPAELGDSAVYLCASSLRETQYFGPGTRLLVL.

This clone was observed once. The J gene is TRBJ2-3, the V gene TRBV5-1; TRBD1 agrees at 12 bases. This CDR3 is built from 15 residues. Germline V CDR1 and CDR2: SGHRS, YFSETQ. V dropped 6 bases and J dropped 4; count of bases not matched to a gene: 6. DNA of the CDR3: TGCGCCAGCAACCGGGACAGGGGGCGCGCAGATACGCAGTATTTT. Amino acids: CASNRDRGRADTQYF.

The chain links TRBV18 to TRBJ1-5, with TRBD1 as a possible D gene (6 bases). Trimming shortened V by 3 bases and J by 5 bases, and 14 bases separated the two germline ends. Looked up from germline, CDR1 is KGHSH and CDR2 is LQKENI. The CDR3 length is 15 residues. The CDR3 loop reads CASSPSQGMDQPQHF. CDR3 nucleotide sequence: TGTGCCAGCTCACCCAGTCAGGGGATGGATCAGCCCCAGCATTTT.

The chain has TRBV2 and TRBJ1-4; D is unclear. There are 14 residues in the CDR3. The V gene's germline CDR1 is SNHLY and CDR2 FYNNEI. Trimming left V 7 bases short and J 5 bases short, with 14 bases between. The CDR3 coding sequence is TGTGCCAGCATGCTGTTCGGGGTGAATGAAAAACTGTTTTTT. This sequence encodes CASMLFGVNEKLFF.

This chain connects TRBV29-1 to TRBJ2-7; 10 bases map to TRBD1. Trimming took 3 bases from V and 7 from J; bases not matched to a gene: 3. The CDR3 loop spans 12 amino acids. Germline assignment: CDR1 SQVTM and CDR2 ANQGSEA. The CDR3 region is CSVDGTGDEQYF. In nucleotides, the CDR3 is TGCAGCGTTGATGGGACAGGGGATGAGCAGTACTTC.

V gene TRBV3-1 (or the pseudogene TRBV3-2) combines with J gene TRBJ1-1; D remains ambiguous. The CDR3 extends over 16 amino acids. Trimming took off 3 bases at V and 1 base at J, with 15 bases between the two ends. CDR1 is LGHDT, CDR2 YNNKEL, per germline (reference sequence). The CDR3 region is CASSQGTSDGNTEAFF. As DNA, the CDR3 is TGTGCCAGCAGCCAGGGTACGAGCGATGGGAACACTGAAGCTTTCTTT.

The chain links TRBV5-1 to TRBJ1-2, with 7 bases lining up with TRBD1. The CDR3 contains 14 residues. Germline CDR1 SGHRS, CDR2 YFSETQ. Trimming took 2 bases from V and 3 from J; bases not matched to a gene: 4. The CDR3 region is CASSFTGTDYGYTF. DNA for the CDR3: TGCGCCAGCAGCTTCACCGGGACAGACTATGGCTACACCTTC.

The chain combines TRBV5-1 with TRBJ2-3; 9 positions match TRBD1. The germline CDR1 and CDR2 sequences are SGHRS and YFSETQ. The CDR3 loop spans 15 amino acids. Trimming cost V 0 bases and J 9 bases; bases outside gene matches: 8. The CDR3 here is CASSLDRSGTGTQYF. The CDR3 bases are TGCGCCAGCAGCTTGGACCGCTCCGGGACAGGGACGCAGTATTTT.